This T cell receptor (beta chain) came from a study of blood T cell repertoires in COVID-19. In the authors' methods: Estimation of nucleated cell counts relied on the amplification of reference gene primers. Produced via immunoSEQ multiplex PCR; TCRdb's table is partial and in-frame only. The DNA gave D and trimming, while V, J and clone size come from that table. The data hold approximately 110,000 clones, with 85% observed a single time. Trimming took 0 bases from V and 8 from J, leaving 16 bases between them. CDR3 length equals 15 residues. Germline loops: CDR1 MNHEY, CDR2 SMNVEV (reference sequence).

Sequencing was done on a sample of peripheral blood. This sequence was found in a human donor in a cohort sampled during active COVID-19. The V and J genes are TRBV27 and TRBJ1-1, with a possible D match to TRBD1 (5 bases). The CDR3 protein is CASSLSIDRSKEAFF. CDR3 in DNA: TGTGCCAGCAGTTTATCGATCGACAGAAGTAAGGAAGCTTTCTTT.